These 22 T cell receptor beta chains originate from one sample sequenced in a study of identifying expanded T cells in peripheral blood. Clones were sequenced by immunoSEQ multiplex PCR, and TCRdb holds only the in-frame ones, with some missing. The sample lists around 120,000 clones; 86% were seen once. Sequenced sample: blood. Receptors were obtained from a person aged 18-70 years in good health.

The J gene is TRBJ2-5, the V gene TRBV7-2, with D hard to call. The germline V and J ends were trimmed by 6 bases and 5 bases, with 16 bases remaining between them. The CDR3 covers 14 residues. CDR1 and CDR2 from the germline V gene are SGHTA and FQGNSA. CDR3 protein: CASRNFVGRETQYF. The CDR3 nucleotides read TGTGCCAGCAGGAACTTTGTGGGTAGGGAGACCCAGTACTTC.

The chain carries TRBV5-1 and TRBJ2-5; perhaps TRBD1 as D (6 bases). Germline values: CDR1 SGHRS, CDR2 YFSETQ. This CDR3 contains 13 residues. The V and J ends lost 4 bases and 5 bases respectively, with 12 bases between them. The CDR3 nucleotides read TGCGCCAGCAGCGGGGGCCTTGGGGAGACCCAGTACTTC. This codes for CASSGGLGETQYF.

The gene calls are TRBV5-1 and TRBJ2-1, with a weak D call TRBD2 (5 bases). The CDR3 extends over 15 amino acids. Trimming left V 0 bases short and J 7 bases short, with 14 bases between. Looked up from germline, CDR1 is SGHRS and CDR2 is YFSETQ. In nucleotides, the CDR3 is TGCGCCAGCAGCTTGGTGGAGTCCGGGAATAATGAGCAGTTCTTC. Translation gives CASSLVESGNNEQFF.

This chain links TRBV5-4 with TRBJ1-2; D gene ambiguous. Germline V gene lookup returns CDR1 SGHNT and CDR2 YYREEE (reference sequence). The V and J ends lost 1 base and 2 bases respectively, with 15 bases between them. This CDR3 has 16 residues. The chain's CDR3 is CASSLTPRGNNYGYTF. As DNA, the CDR3 is TGTGCCAGCAGCTTGACTCCGAGAGGGAACAACTATGGCTACACCTTC. Variable domain in full (rest from reference TRBV5-4 and TRBJ1-2): ETGVTQSPTHLIKTRGQQVTLRCSSQSGHNTVSWYQQALGQGPQFIFQYYREEENGRGNFPPRFSGLQFPNYSSELNVNALELDDSALYLCASSLTPRGNNYGYTFGSGTRLTVV.

This chain links TRBV5-1 with TRBJ2-1; D is possibly TRBD2 (6 bases). V dropped 0 bases and J dropped 6 bases, with 13 bases sitting between them. CDR1 is SGHRS and CDR2 is YFSETQ in the germline V gene. The length of the CDR3 is 15 residues. The CDR3 sequence is CASSLVLAESNEQFF. DNA of the CDR3: TGCGCCAGCAGCTTGGTCTTAGCGGAGAGCAATGAGCAGTTCTTC.

The genes are TRBV7-3 and TRBJ2-1, with D unclear. Per germline, CDR1 SGHTA and CDR2 FQGTGA. Between the trimmed V and J ends, which lost 6 bases and 6 bases, there was a span of 12 bases. The CDR3 runs to 13 residues. The CDR3 is CASSRSQSNEQFF. The DNA for the CDR3 is TGTGCCAGCAGTCGTTCCCAAAGCAATGAGCAGTTCTTC. The full variable domain, completed using reference TRBV7-3 and TRBJ2-1, is GAGVSQTPSNKVTEKGKYVELRCDPISGHTALYWYRQSLGQGPEFLIYFQGTGAADDSGLPNDRFFAVRPEGSVSTLKIQRTERGDSAVYLCASSRSQSNEQFFGPGTRLTVL.

The table lists this clone with a count of one. V gene TRBV19 combines with J gene TRBJ1-1, with 9 nucleotides matching TRBD1. The length of the CDR3 is 19 residues. With 6 bases clipped from V and 1 base from J, the junction kept 18 bases outside the gene matches. Germline lookup yields CDR1 LNHDA and CDR2 SQIVND (reference sequence). As DNA, the CDR3 is TGTGCCAGTAGCAAGTCGGACAGGGGAGTGTTTGTCGGGAACACTGAAGCTTTCTTT. The encoded protein is CASSKSDRGVFVGNTEAFF. The variable domain in full, completed from reference TRBV19 and TRBJ1-1, reads DGGITQSPKYLFRKEGQNVTLSCEQNLNHDAMYWYRQDPGQGLRLIYYSQIVNDFQKGDIAEGYSVSREKKESFPLTVTSAQKNPTAFYLCASSKSDRGVFVGNTEAFFGQGTRLTVV.

CDR3 sequence (DNA): TGCACCAGCAGCCCTCATCCCGTCTCGGCGGGGGGGTTCGATGAGCAGTTCTTC. Translation gives CTSSPHPVSAGGFDEQFF. The chain is built from TRBV1 and TRBJ2-1; the table's D call of TRBD2 was not tested on the DNA. TRBV1 is an annotated pseudogene. This CDR3 has 18 amino acids.

The J gene is TRBJ2-3, the V gene TRBV4-2; TRBD2 might be the D (5 bases). CDR3 size: 17 residues. With 3 bases removed from V and 3 bases from J, the gap between germline ends came to 19 bases. Germline CDR1 reads LGHNA; CDR2 reads YNFKEQ. The CDR3 sequence is CASSHELAVASTDTQYF. CDR3 bases: TGTGCCAGCAGCCATGAACTCGCGGTAGCGAGTACAGATACGCAGTATTTT.

This chain joins TRBV19 and TRBJ2-1; 7 nucleotides agree with TRBD2. Germline-derived CDR1 and CDR2 are LNHDA and SQIVND (reference sequence). The trim removed 2 bases at V and 0 bases at J, leaving 7 bases unmatched. CDR3 length equals 17 residues. CDR3 amino acids: CASSIPGGSVSYNEQFF. DNA for the CDR3: TGTGCCAGTAGTATACCCGGGGGGTCCGTCTCCTACAATGAGCAGTTCTTC. The whole variable domain, filled in from reference TRBV19 and TRBJ2-1, reads DGGITQSPKYLFRKEGQNVTLSCEQNLNHDAMYWYRQDPGQGLRLIYYSQIVNDFQKGDIAEGYSVSREKKESFPLTVTSAQKNPTAFYLCASSIPGGSVSYNEQFFGPGTRLTVL.

J is TRBJ2-1 and V is TRBV2; D may correspond to TRBD1 or TRBD2 (5 bases each). The germline V gene has CDR1 SNHLY and CDR2 FYNNEI. This CDR3 region has 13 residues. The V end was cut by 0 bases, the J end by 9 bases, with 9 bases between. Written as DNA, the CDR3 is TGTGCCAGCAGTGAAGCTTGGGGGACTGAGCAGTTCTTC. Translated: CASSEAWGTEQFF.

V gene TRBV25-1 combines with J gene TRBJ1-1, with a tentative D call TRBD1 (6 bases). The CDR3 has 15 residues. Germline lookup yields CDR1 MGHDK and CDR2 SYGVNS. The V gene lost 4 bases and the J gene lost 1 base, with 13 bases spanning the gap. CDR3 sequence: CASSASNRENTEAFF. CDR3 nucleotides: TGTGCCAGCAGTGCCTCTAACAGGGAGAACACTGAAGCTTTCTTT.

This rearrangement joins TRBV19 to TRBJ1-1, with D possibly being TRBD1 (5 bases). Germline CDR1 is LNHDA and CDR2 is SQIVND (reference sequence). The CDR3 has 14 residues. Deletions cut 2 bases from V and 3 bases from J, with 10 bases between. CDR3 DNA: TGTGCCAGTAGTATACCAGGGTGGGACACTGAAGCTTTCTTT. Amino acid sequence: CASSIPGWDTEAFF.

Only one count was recorded for this clone. The chain uses TRBV7-8 and TRBJ2-1; TRBD2 matches 11 bases. The junction had 4 bases not matched to a gene; V was cut back by 4 bases and J by 8 bases. Germline-derived CDR1 and CDR2 are SGHVS and FQNEAQ. The CDR3 loop spans 14 amino acids. The CDR3 coding sequence is TGTGCCAGCAGCTCAACTAGCGGGAGCTATGAGCAGTTCTTC. This translates into CASSSTSGSYEQFF.

The V gene is TRBV7-8, the J gene TRBJ1-1; D may be TRBD1 (6 bases). Trimming took off 4 bases at V and 3 bases at J, with 12 bases between the two ends. Germline V lookup: CDR1 SGHVS, CDR2 FQNEAQ. This CDR3 spans 14 amino acids. Here the CDR3 reads CASSSRTGYTEAFF. The CDR3 DNA is TGTGCCAGCAGCTCCCGAACAGGGTACACTGAAGCTTTCTTT.

V and J are TRBV28 and TRBJ1-3, with TRBD1 identical over 9 bases. The CDR3 spans 16 residues. V lost 5 bases to trimming and J lost 4 bases; unmatched junction nucleotides: 9. The germline CDR1 and CDR2 sequences are MDHEN and SYDVKM. The CDR3 coding sequence is TGTGCCAGCAGTCCCTCCGGGACAGGGTCGGGAAACACCATATATTTT. Residues: CASSPSGTGSGNTIYF.

This chain links TRBV9 with TRBJ1-4; possibly TRBD1 for D (5 bases). CDR1 is SGDLS and CDR2 is YYNGEE in the germline V gene. V was clipped by 4 bases and J by 5 bases, with 15 bases between them. This CDR3 has 15 amino acids. This CDR3 is CASSPYGTGNEKLFF. The CDR3 bases are TGTGCCAGCAGCCCATACGGGACGGGGAATGAAAAACTGTTTTTT.

The rearrangement uses TRBV19 and TRBJ2-2, with 9 positions matching TRBD2. This CDR3 is built from 16 residues. Germline-derived CDR1 and CDR2 are LNHDA and SQIVND (reference sequence). Trimming removed 5 bases from V and 2 bases from J; junction bases left unmatched: 6. The CDR3 sequence is CASSSYGTSNTGELFF. For the CDR3, the DNA is TGTGCCAGTAGTTCGTACGGGACTAGCAACACCGGGGAGCTGTTTTTT.

The rearrangement uses TRBV7-8 and TRBJ1-3; D is uncertain. CDR3 length equals 13 residues. V dropped 1 base and J dropped 6 bases, with 7 bases sitting between them. Germline V gives CDR1 SGHVS, CDR2 FQNEAQ. CDR3 in DNA: TGTGCCAGCAGCTTAGGACCTTCAAACACCATATATTTT. Translating gives CASSLGPSNTIYF.

This rearrangement joins TRBV28 to TRBJ1-2; TRBD1 aligns across 8 bases. J was trimmed by 2 bases and V by 6 bases; bases with no gene match: 11. Germline V CDR1 and CDR2: MDHEN, SYDVKM. There are 16 residues in the CDR3. DNA of the CDR3: TGTGCCAGCAGAGACGACAGGGGTCGGGGAAACTATGGCTACACCTTC. This translates into CASRDDRGRGNYGYTF.

This clone was detected only once. V usage is TRBV6-5 and J usage is TRBJ1-1; 10 nucleotides agree with TRBD1. With 5 bases clipped from V and 5 bases from J, the junction kept 5 bases outside the gene matches. The CDR3 totals 14 residues. The germline V gene has CDR1 MNHEY and CDR2 SVGAGI. DNA of the CDR3: TGTGCCAGCAGTGACAGGGGGCGGGAGACTGAAGCTTTCTTT. Its translation is CASSDRGRETEAFF.

The V gene is TRBV7-2, the J gene TRBJ1-1; 8 nucleotides align to TRBD1. Germline CDR1 and CDR2: SGHTA and FQGNSA. The CDR3 is 14 amino acids. V shed 5 bases, J shed 8 bases, and the junction held 10 bases outside the gene matches. CDR3 protein: CASSASRGQGEAFF. The DNA of the CDR3 is TGTGCCAGCAGCGCCTCCAGGGGGCAGGGGGAAGCTTTCTTT.